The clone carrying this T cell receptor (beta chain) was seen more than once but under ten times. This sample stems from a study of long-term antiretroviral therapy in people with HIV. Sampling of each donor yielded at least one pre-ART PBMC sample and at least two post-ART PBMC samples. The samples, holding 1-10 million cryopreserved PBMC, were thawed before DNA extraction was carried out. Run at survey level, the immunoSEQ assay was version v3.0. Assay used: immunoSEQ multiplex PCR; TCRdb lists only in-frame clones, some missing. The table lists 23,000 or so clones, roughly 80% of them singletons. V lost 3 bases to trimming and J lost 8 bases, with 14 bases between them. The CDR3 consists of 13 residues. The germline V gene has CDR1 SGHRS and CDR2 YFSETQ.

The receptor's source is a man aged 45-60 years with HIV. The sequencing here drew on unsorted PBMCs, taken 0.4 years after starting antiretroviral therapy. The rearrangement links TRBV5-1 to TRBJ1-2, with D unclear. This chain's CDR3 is CASSSGEGGGYTF. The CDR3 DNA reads TGCGCCAGCAGCTCGGGAGAGGGAGGCGGCTACACCTTC.